The next 9 T cell receptor beta chains were all read from a single sample in a study of OX40 agonist ivuxolimab in advanced cancers. Repertoires were generated with immunoSEQ multiplex PCR, while TCRdb's copy carries only in-frame clones and drops some. The sample has about 84,000 clones; 85% are singletons. The source was CD4+ or CD8+ T cells sorted from blood, collected in a trial of the OX40 agonist ivuxolimab. The receptors come from an adult with an advanced solid tumor such as melanoma, head and neck, liver or kidney cancer.

The chain recombines TRBV5-1 with TRBJ1-1; D remains ambiguous. CDR1 is SGHRS and CDR2 is YFSETQ in the germline V gene. V was pared by 4 bases and J by 2 bases, with 6 bases between. The CDR3 contains 12 residues. The CDR3 coding sequence is TGCGCCAGCAGCGAAGCCAACACTGAAGCTTTCTTT. This translates into CASSEANTEAFF.

V and J are TRBV5-4 and TRBJ2-2; TRBD2 is a possible D gene (7 bases). V lost 3 bases and J lost 3, with 18 bases in between. Germline-derived CDR1 and CDR2 are SGHNT and YYREEE (reference sequence). The CDR3 loop spans 17 amino acids. As DNA, the CDR3 is TGTGCCAGCAGCTCGGGGGGCGGGACGGGGTACACCGGGGAGCTGTTTTTT. This codes for CASSSGGGTGYTGELFF.

The chain is built from TRBV7-9 and TRBJ2-3; possibly TRBD2 for D (6 bases). V was cut by 4 bases and J by 3 bases, with 11 bases left in between. CDR3 length equals 14 residues. Germline values: CDR1 SEHNR, CDR2 FQNEAQ (reference sequence). CDR3 coding DNA: TGTGCCAGCAGCTGGGAGCGGGTGACAGATACGCAGTATTTT. Protein sequence: CASSWERVTDTQYF.

V usage is TRBV4-2 and J usage is TRBJ1-1, with 10 bases that match TRBD1. The CDR3 runs to 17 residues. The V gene's germline CDR1 is LGHNA and CDR2 YNFKEQ. The J segment lost 3 bases and the V segment lost 1 base, leaving 8 bases of the junction unmatched. The CDR3 is CASSQAARGQGHTEAFF. CDR3 DNA sequence: TGTGCCAGCAGCCAAGCCGCCAGGGGACAGGGGCACACTGAAGCTTTCTTT.

The chain links TRBV19 to TRBJ1-1; no clear D. CDR3 length: 14 residues. V was clipped by 7 bases and J by 1 base, with 13 bases between them. The germline V gene encodes CDR1 LNHDA and CDR2 SQIVND (reference sequence). CDR3 DNA: TGTGCCAGTACCGTGACGTGGGAGAACACTGAAGCTTTCTTT. Translated: CASTVTWENTEAFF. Combining the CDR3 with reference TRBV19 and TRBJ1-1 gives the whole variable domain DGGITQSPKYLFRKEGQNVTLSCEQNLNHDAMYWYRQDPGQGLRLIYYSQIVNDFQKGDIAEGYSVSREKKESFPLTVTSAQKNPTAFYLCASTVTWENTEAFFGQGTRLTVV.

The J gene is TRBJ1-4, the V gene TRBV15, with a weak D call TRBD1 (6 bases). This CDR3 comprises 17 residues. The germline V gene has CDR1 LNHNV and CDR2 YYDKDF (reference sequence). The V end lost 3 bases, the J end lost 8 bases, and 22 bases lay between the germline ends. CDR3 in DNA: TGTGCCACCAGCAGGGGGGATCCCAGGGGCCAACAAGAAAAACTGTTTTTT. This gives the protein CATSRGDPRGQQEKLFF.

The chain is built from TRBV5-1 and TRBJ2-2; the D gene is possibly TRBD2 (5 bases). CDR1 and CDR2 (germline): SGHRS, YFSETQ. The CDR3 sequence is 14 residues long. Trimming took 0 bases from V and 7 from J, leaving 10 bases between them. The CDR3 DNA is TGCGCCAGCAGCTTGGAAGCGGCTGGCGGGGAGCTGTTTTTT. It encodes CASSLEAAGGELFF.

The V call is TRBV5-5, the J call TRBJ2-7, with 9 bases identical to TRBD1. Germline V gives CDR1 SGHKS, CDR2 YYEKEE (reference sequence). The CDR3 runs 15 residues. Trimming removed 0 bases from V and 3 bases from J; junction bases left unmatched: 4. CDR3 DNA sequence: TGTGCCAGCAGCTTGGTCGGGACAGGGAGCTACGAGCAGTACGTC. This codes for CASSLVGTGSYEQYV.

The rearrangement uses TRBV18 and TRBJ1-2, with TRBD1 matching over 10 bases. There are 15 residues in the CDR3. Germline V CDR1 and CDR2: KGHSH, LQKENI. The V and J ends lost 3 bases and 4 bases, in that order; junction bases with no gene match: 5. The CDR3 loop is CASSPGTGATYGYTF. The CDR3 nucleotides are TGTGCCAGCTCACCGGGGACAGGGGCCACCTATGGCTACACCTTC.